Following are 18 T cell receptor beta chains from one sample sequenced in a study of cytomegalovirus exposure and HLA in healthy donors. Vbeta (60) and Jbeta (13) primers were used in the PCR. TCRdb's copy holds only in-frame clones and misses some; the assay was immunoSEQ multiplex PCR. The repertoire holds 150,000 to 200,000 clones, with 84% as singletons. The sample was PBMCs. These receptors were collected from a boy aged 2 to 10 in good health and CMV-seronegative.

This rearrangement joins TRBV5-4 to TRBJ1-1; 9 positions match TRBD1. CDR3 length equals 16 residues. V was pared by 3 bases and J by 5 bases, with 11 bases of the junction left unmatched. CDR1 is SGHNT, CDR2 YYREEE, per germline (reference sequence). Written as DNA, the CDR3 is TGTGCCAGCAGCTCCCGGGACAGGGAATTTTGGACTGAAGCTTTCTTT. Protein: CASSSRDREFWTEAFF.

This CDR3 is CASSSGQPQGGYTF. The CDR3 DNA reads TGTGCCAGCAGCTCGGGACAGCCCCAGGGGGGCTACACCTTC. This chain links TRBV13 with TRBJ1-2, with TRBD1 matching 7 bases. Per the germline V gene, CDR1 is PRHDT and CDR2 is FYEKMQ (reference sequence). This CDR3 comprises 14 residues. The trim removed 4 bases at V and 8 bases at J, leaving 10 bases unmatched.

This rearrangement joins TRBV5-1 to TRBJ2-7, with 7 bases lining up with TRBD2. The V and J ends lost 0 bases and 4 bases, in that order; junction bases with no gene match: 10. The CDR3 is made up of 16 amino acids. Germline lookup yields CDR1 SGHRS and CDR2 YFSETQ. The chain's CDR3 is CASSLEGGPGPYEQYF. CDR3 in DNA: TGCGCCAGCAGCTTGGAGGGAGGGCCGGGGCCTTACGAGCAGTACTTC.

The table lists this clone with a few counts. The chain carries TRBV5-1 and TRBJ1-3; D call uncertain. V was clipped by 2 bases and J by 0 bases, with 6 bases between them. The germline CDR1 and CDR2 sequences are SGHRS and YFSETQ. The CDR3 is made up of 14 amino acids. The CDR3 here is CASSFSSSGNTIYF. The CDR3 DNA is TGCGCCAGCAGCTTTTCGAGCTCTGGAAACACCATATATTTT.

This chain joins TRBV9 and TRBJ2-3; possibly TRBD2 for D (6 bases). The germline gives CDR1 SGDLS, CDR2 YYNGEE. V was pared by 3 bases and J by 3 bases, with 17 bases between. The CDR3 runs to 16 residues. The CDR3 loop is CASSAPSVPGTDTQYF. The CDR3 DNA reads as TGTGCCAGCAGCGCACCTAGCGTTCCGGGGACAGATACGCAGTATTTT.

The rearrangement links TRBV27 to TRBJ1-2; 7 bases map to TRBD1. The CDR3 consists of 16 residues. The V and J ends lost 2 bases and 2 bases, in that order; junction bases with no gene match: 8. Germline values: CDR1 MNHEY, CDR2 SMNVEV (reference sequence). The CDR3 sequence is CASSLRRLQGNYGYTF. The CDR3 bases are TGTGCCAGCAGTTTAAGGAGATTACAGGGGAACTATGGCTACACCTTC.

The chain is built from TRBV10-3 and TRBJ1-1, with TRBD1 matching 8 bases. The CDR3 length is 15 residues. J was trimmed by 1 base and V by 3 bases; bases with no gene match: 4. From germline, CDR1 is ENHRY and CDR2 SYGVKD. DNA of the CDR3: TGTGCCATCAGTGACCCCGGGACAGGGAACACTGAAGCTTTCTTT. Protein sequence: CAISDPGTGNTEAFF.

The rearrangement links TRBV5-6 to TRBJ2-7; D call uncertain. CDR3 length equals 14 residues. V lost 0 bases, J lost 4 bases, and 11 bases lay in between. Per the germline V gene, CDR1 is SGHDT and CDR2 is YYEEEE. The CDR3 is CASSLAQRPYEQYF. CDR3 coding DNA: TGTGCCAGCAGCTTGGCCCAGCGCCCTTACGAGCAGTACTTC.

The chain is built from TRBV29-1 and TRBJ2-5; weak D call: TRBD1 (5 bases). The end of the DNA aligns better with TRBJ2-7, so the J call may be wrong. This CDR3 is built from 14 residues. CDR1 is SQVTM and CDR2 is ANQGSEA in the germline V gene. CDR3 residues: CSVEDRQGSYEQYF. The CDR3 region has the DNA TGCAGCGTTGAAGACCGGCAGGGCTCCTACGAGCAGTACTTC.

V gene TRBV4-2 combines with J gene TRBJ2-5, with D perhaps matching TRBD2 (5 bases). Germline CDR1 and CDR2: LGHNA and YNFKEQ. Trimming cost V 4 bases and J 0 bases, with 15 bases left between them. The CDR3 extends over 16 amino acids. DNA for the CDR3: TGTGCCAGCAGCCGAGGGAACACAGCGTACCAAGAGACCCAGTACTTC. As protein: CASSRGNTAYQETQYF.

This chain uses TRBV6-4 with TRBJ2-1; tentatively, D is TRBD1 (6 bases). The CDR3 length is 15 residues. Germline assignment: CDR1 MRHNA and CDR2 SNTAGT. The germline V and J ends were trimmed by 2 bases and 0 bases, with 8 bases remaining between them. As DNA, the CDR3 is TGTGCCAGCAGTGACCAGGGGAGCTCCTACAATGAGCAGTTCTTC. It specifies CASSDQGSSYNEQFF.

The chain is built from TRBV6-5 and TRBJ1-5; the D gene is possibly TRBD1 (6 bases). Trimming took 6 bases from V and 6 from J, leaving 18 bases between them. Looked up from germline, CDR1 is MNHEY and CDR2 is SVGAGI. The CDR3 has 15 amino acids. The CDR3 here is CASSPIGGEGQPQHF. DNA of the CDR3: TGTGCCAGCAGCCCCATAGGGGGGGAGGGTCAGCCCCAGCATTTT.

V is TRBV29-1 and J is TRBJ1-3; unclear D gene. The germline V gene encodes CDR1 SQVTM and CDR2 ANQGSEA. CDR3 length: 11 amino acids. Trimming removed 6 bases at V and 4 bases at J, with 7 bases between. The CDR3: CSVHSGNTIYF. The CDR3 coding sequence is TGCAGCGTCCATTCCGGAAACACCATATATTTT.

To note about this clone: Distinct nucleotide sequences in the sample also encode this CDR3. This rearrangement joins TRBV30 to TRBJ2-5; D not certain. Trimming removed 3 bases from V and 1 base from J, with 3 bases in between. The CDR3 sequence is 11 residues long. CDR1 GTSNPN and CDR2 SVGIG come from the germline V gene (reference sequence). CDR3 sequence: CAWSVQETQYF. CDR3 DNA sequence: TGTGCCTGGAGCGTCCAAGAGACCCAGTACTTC.

This clone is a singleton in its sample. The chain joins TRBV15 to TRBJ2-7; D possibly corresponds to TRBD2 (6 bases). Germline-derived CDR1 and CDR2 are LNHNV and YYDKDF (reference sequence). Deletions cut 2 bases from V and 3 bases from J, with 8 bases between. The CDR3 extends over 13 amino acids. The CDR3: CATSRLARYEQYF. The DNA for the CDR3 is TGTGCCACCAGCAGACTAGCGCGCTACGAGCAGTACTTC.

As for this clone: In this CDR3 the conserved last residue, phenylalanine or tryptophan, is missing, so a read error is likely. The DNA is left out, because the CDR3 cannot be placed on it with certainty; the CDR3 is given as TCRdb lists it. The chain uses TRBV25-1 and TRBJ2-7; the D segment call TRBD2 is taken from the table without a DNA check. CDR1 and CDR2 from the germline V gene are MGHDK and SYGVNS. Ends included, the CDR3 has 13 residues. The CDR3 loop reads CASSELVSGMVYL.

V is TRBV10-1 and J is TRBJ2-3; 13 bases are a match to TRBD2. CDR1 is WNHNN and CDR2 is SYGVQD in the germline V gene (reference sequence). V shed 5 bases and J 8 bases; nucleotides not matched to a gene: 7. The CDR3 is made up of 15 amino acids. DNA for the CDR3: TGCGCCAGCAGTACCGGGACTAGCGGGATTTCTACGCAGTATTTT. This translates into CASSTGTSGISTQYF.

The rearrangement uses TRBV30 and TRBJ1-3, with 10 bases identical to TRBD1. CDR3 length: 15 residues. Germline-derived CDR1 and CDR2 are GTSNPN and SVGIG (reference sequence). The V segment lost 5 bases and the J segment 4 bases; nucleotides outside the gene matches: 8. The CDR3 nucleotides read TGTGCCTGGCACCCGGGACAGGGGATCGGAAACACCATATATTTT. It specifies CAWHPGQGIGNTIYF.